Listed here are 20 T cell receptor beta chains from one sample, sequenced in a study of blood T cell repertoires in COVID-19. The data were produced by immunoSEQ multiplex PCR, yet TCRdb's version contains in-frame clones alone and is incomplete. The sample lists about 330,000 clones; roughly 87% were seen once. Specimen: PBMCs or T cells enriched from blood (not recorded which). All receptors derive from a woman younger than 45 who had recovered from COVID-19.

CDR3 in amino acids: CAWSEQGREQYF. The CDR3, as DNA: TGTGCCTGGAGTGAACAGGGAAGGGAGCAGTACTTC. The chain carries TRBV30 and TRBJ2-7; TRBD1 is a possible D gene (6 bases). V was clipped by 1 base and J by 7 bases, with 11 bases between them. Germline V CDR1 and CDR2: GTSNPN, SVGIG (reference sequence). This CDR3 has 12 amino acids. Using reference TRBV30 and TRBJ2-7 for the parts outside the CDR3, the full variable domain is SQTIHQWPATLVQPVGSPLSLECTVEGTSNPNLYWYRQAAGRGLQLLFYSVGIGQISSEVPQNLSASRPQDRQFILSSKKLLLSDSGFYLCAWSEQGREQYFGPGTRLTVT.

The chain carries TRBV28 and TRBJ2-6, with D unclear. V gave up 5 bases and J gave up 0 bases, with 8 bases separating them. The CDR3 loop spans 15 amino acids. Germline V gives CDR1 MDHEN, CDR2 SYDVKM. The CDR3: CASSGRNSGANVLTF. In DNA, the CDR3 is TGTGCCAGCAGTGGCCGCAACTCTGGGGCCAACGTCCTGACTTTC.

The J gene is TRBJ1-2, the V gene TRBV10-3, with 10 bases matching TRBD1. CDR1 and CDR2 from the germline V gene are ENHRY and SYGVKD. The CDR3 extends over 15 amino acids. V was pared by 5 bases and J by 5 bases, with 8 bases of the junction left unmatched. CDR3 protein: CAISKGQGMFYGYTF. The CDR3 DNA sequence: TGTGCCATCAGTAAGGGACAGGGGATGTTTTATGGCTACACCTTC.

The CDR3 region is CASRVDSTGELFF. The CDR3 DNA reads TGTGCCAGCAGGGTAGACAGCACCGGGGAGCTGTTTTTT. J is TRBJ2-2 and V is TRBV2; maybe TRBD1 (5 bases). Germline CDR1 and CDR2: SNHLY and FYNNEI. The CDR3 loop spans 13 amino acids. V was pared by 6 bases and J by 4 bases, with 9 bases between.

The V call is TRBV15, the J call TRBJ2-5; 8 nucleotides match TRBD1. Germline lookup yields CDR1 LNHNV and CDR2 YYDKDF (reference sequence). The ends lost 9 bases at V and 4 bases at J; junction bases unmatched: 10. The CDR3 loop spans 14 amino acids. CDR3 protein: CATKRQGLGETQYF. The CDR3 coding sequence is TGTGCCACAAAGAGACAGGGGCTCGGAGAGACCCAGTACTTC.

The sample holds a few counts of this clone. This chain links TRBV6-5 with TRBJ1-2; 9 bases align to TRBD1. Germline V gene sequence: CDR1 MNHEY, CDR2 SVGAGI. The CDR3 is 15 amino acids. V dropped 6 bases and J dropped 2; count of bases not matched to a gene: 7. CDR3 in DNA: TGTGCCAGCAGACAGGGGGCCCTTCCGAACTATGGCTACACCTTC. It codes for CASRQGALPNYGYTF.

The V gene is TRBV11-2, the J gene TRBJ2-5, with a weak D call TRBD1 (8 bases). Trimming removed 4 bases from V and 5 bases from J, with 11 bases in between. CDR3 length: 13 residues. Germline V gene sequence: CDR1 SGHAT, CDR2 FQNNGV. CDR3 sequence (DNA): TGTGCCAGCAGCTCACAGGGGGGGGAGACCCAGTACTTC. This gives the protein CASSSQGGETQYF. Variable domain in full (rest from reference TRBV11-2 and TRBJ2-5): EAGVAQSPRYKIIEKRQSVAFWCNPISGHATLYWYQQILGQGPKLLIQFQNNGVVDDSQLPKDRFSAERLKGVDSTLKIQPAKLEDSAVYLCASSSQGGETQYFGPGTRLLVL.

The V call is TRBV5-6, the J call TRBJ1-2; 8 nucleotides match TRBD1. Germline-derived CDR1 and CDR2 are SGHDT and YYEEEE. CDR3 length: 14 amino acids. V trimming: 2 bases; J trimming: 8 bases; junction bases outside the gene matches: 8. CDR3: CASSLKAGGVGYTF. The CDR3 region has the DNA TGTGCCAGCAGCTTAAAGGCAGGGGGCGTAGGCTACACCTTC.

CDR3 amino acids: CASSLIGTQAYEQYF. CDR3 DNA: TGTGCCAGCAGCCTCATAGGGACACAAGCCTACGAGCAGTACTTC. The V call is TRBV5-4, the J call TRBJ2-7; possibly TRBD1 for D (6 bases). The ends were cut back, 4 bases at V and 2 bases at J, with 16 bases in the middle. The CDR3 sequence is 15 residues long. Germline CDR1 reads SGHNT; CDR2 reads YYREEE (reference sequence).

The chain couples TRBV4-1 to TRBJ1-1; D is possibly TRBD1 (5 bases). Trimming took 0 bases from V and 6 from J, leaving 11 bases between them. CDR3 length: 14 residues. Germline assignment: CDR1 MGHRA and CDR2 YSYEKL. In nucleotides, the CDR3 is TGCGCCAGCAGCCAAGATTTTGCCAGGGCTGAAGCTTTCTTT. Amino acid sequence: CASSQDFARAEAFF.

In its sample, this clone was seen once. V is TRBV21-1 and J is TRBJ1-4. TRBV21-1 is designated a pseudogene. CDR3 length equals 17 residues. The DNA for the CDR3 is TGTGCCAGCAGCAAACCGCCTAGGGAGGCCGATAATGAAAAACTGTTTTTT. It codes for CASSKPPREADNEKLFF.

The J gene is TRBJ1-5, the V gene TRBV5-4, with D possibly being TRBD1 (5 bases). V was pared by 2 bases and J by 3 bases, with 9 bases between. The germline CDR1 and CDR2 sequences are SGHNT and YYREEE (reference sequence). CDR3 size: 14 residues. Here the CDR3 reads CASSFGGANQPQHF. CDR3 coding DNA: TGTGCCAGCAGCTTCGGCGGGGCCAATCAGCCCCAGCATTTT.

The chain recombines TRBV2 with TRBJ1-6; maybe TRBD1 (5 bases). The length of the CDR3 is 14 residues. CDR1 SNHLY and CDR2 FYNNEI come from the germline V gene. V was pared by 3 bases and J by 8 bases, with 11 bases between. CDR3 in DNA: TGTGCCAGCAGTGACGGGGGAAGACATTCACCCCTCCACTTT. Translation: CASSDGGRHSPLHF.

V is TRBV7-9 and J is TRBJ2-1; TRBD1 aligns across 7 bases. J lost 5 bases, V lost 5 bases, and 3 bases had no gene match. Germline loops: CDR1 SEHNR, CDR2 FQNEAQ (reference sequence). The CDR3 extends over 13 amino acids. In DNA form, the CDR3 reads TGTGCCAGCAGCCCTGGACAGGACAATGAGCAGTTCTTC. This codes for CASSPGQDNEQFF.

The rearrangement joins TRBV9 to TRBJ1-3, with a tentative D call TRBD1 (6 bases). Trimming shortened V by 0 bases and J by 10 bases, and 11 bases separated the two germline ends. CDR1 and CDR2 (germline): SGDLS, YYNGEE. The CDR3 consists of 13 residues. The CDR3: CASSVVVRGTIYF. CDR3 sequence (DNA): TGTGCCAGCAGCGTAGTAGTTAGGGGGACCATATATTTT.

This chain uses TRBV7-9 with TRBJ2-6, with TRBD2 matching over 10 bases. The V and J ends lost 2 bases and 0 bases, in that order; junction bases with no gene match: 4. The CDR3 runs 18 residues. The germline V gene encodes CDR1 SEHNR and CDR2 FQNEAQ (reference sequence). The CDR3 here is CASSLPLAGSSGANVLTF. CDR3 DNA: TGTGCCAGCAGCTTACCACTAGCGGGGTCCTCTGGGGCCAACGTCCTGACTTTC.

V and J are TRBV7-8 and TRBJ2-3; 8 nucleotides agree with TRBD1. V shed 3 bases, J shed 5 bases, and the junction held 7 bases outside the gene matches. This CDR3 has 15 amino acids. Germline V gene sequence: CDR1 SGHVS, CDR2 FQNEAQ. In nucleotides, the CDR3 is TGTGCCAGCAGCTTCAGGACAGGGTCCGGAGATACGCAGTATTTT. Protein product: CASSFRTGSGDTQYF.

The chain couples TRBV6-6 to TRBJ1-5; no clear D. CDR3 length: 14 amino acids. Germline values: CDR1 MNHNY, CDR2 SVGAGI (reference sequence). V was shortened by 5 bases and J by 7 bases, with 15 bases between the two germline ends. The CDR3 bases are TGTGCCAGCAGTACGCACGGGGAGAGGCAGCCCCAGCATTTT. Residues: CASSTHGERQPQHF.

V is TRBV30 and J is TRBJ1-6; D is perhaps TRBD1 (5 bases). V lost 4 bases, J lost 8 bases, and 15 bases lay in between. The germline gives CDR1 GTSNPN, CDR2 SVGIG (reference sequence). There are 14 residues in the CDR3. The CDR3 coding sequence is TGTGCCTGGACCCAGGGATCCAGTTATTCACCCCTCCACTTT. Protein: CAWTQGSSYSPLHF.

This clone was detected only once. The rearrangement joins TRBV10-3 to TRBJ2-2, with a possible D match to TRBD1 (5 bases). The germline V and J ends were trimmed by 4 bases and 2 bases, with 11 bases remaining between them. Germline assignment: CDR1 ENHRY and CDR2 SYGVKD. The CDR3 sequence is 15 residues long. This CDR3 is CAISVSQGNTGELFF. The CDR3, as DNA: TGTGCCATCAGTGTTTCGCAGGGCAACACCGGGGAGCTGTTTTTT.